This TCR beta chain came from a study of control samples from healthy donors and cancer patients. Data came from immunoSEQ multiplex PCR; TCRdb stores just in-frame clones and leaves some out. The profile shows about 83,000 clones, about nine tenths of them singletons. Germline CDR1 is MNHEY and CDR2 is SVGAGI. V was cut by 5 bases and J by 6 bases, with 13 bases left in between. The CDR3 contains 13 residues. The sequencing sample was made of blood. The chain combines TRBV6-5 with TRBJ1-2; no firm D call. The receptor was derived from a man aged 50 or older in good health. In nucleotides, the CDR3 is TGTGCCAGCAGTCTACTCTCGGGCCATGGCTACACCTTC. This encodes CASSLLSGHGYTF.